This entry is about one TCR beta chain. Germline values: CDR1 ENHRY, CDR2 SYGVKD. V was shortened by 4 bases and J by 0 bases, with 12 bases between the two germline ends. CDR3 length: 15 amino acids. The data are from a study of blood T cell repertoires in COVID-19. Turning to the study itself: The study drew acute and convalescent COVID-19 samples from the United States, Italy and Spain. The analysed material was cDNA or gDNA that came from T cells, B-cell-depleted T cells, or PBMCs.

In the authors' workflow: The assay estimated nucleated cells by amplifying reference gene primers. Clones were sequenced by immunoSEQ multiplex PCR, and TCRdb holds only the in-frame ones, with some missing. That table is the source of V, J and clone size, and D and trimming were worked out from the DNA. The sample has fewer than 200,000 clones, around 82% seen once; the top ten hold around 2.1%. The chain joins TRBV10-3 to TRBJ1-1; no clear D. Sample: peripheral blood. The TCR comes from a woman over 75 with acute or convalescent COVID-19. The CDR3 sequence is CAISGSGSMNTEAFF. CDR3 in DNA: TGTGCCATCAGTGGTTCCGGGAGCATGAACACTGAAGCTTTCTTT.